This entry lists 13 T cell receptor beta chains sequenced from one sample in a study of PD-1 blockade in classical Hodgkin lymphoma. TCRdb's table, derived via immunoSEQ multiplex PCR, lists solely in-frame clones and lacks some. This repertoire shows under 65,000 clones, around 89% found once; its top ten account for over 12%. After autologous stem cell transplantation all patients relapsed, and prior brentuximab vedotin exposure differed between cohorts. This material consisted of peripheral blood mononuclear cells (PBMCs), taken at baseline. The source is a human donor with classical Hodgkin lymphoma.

CDR3 sequence (DNA): TGTGCCAGCGCGTCGGGCTACGAGCAGTACTTC. Amino acid sequence: CASASGYEQYF. The chain recombines TRBV6-6 with TRBJ2-7, with D uncertain. The germline V and J ends were trimmed by 8 bases and 3 bases, with 8 bases remaining between them. The CDR3 has 11 amino acids. CDR1 MNHNY and CDR2 SVGAGI come from the germline V gene (reference sequence).

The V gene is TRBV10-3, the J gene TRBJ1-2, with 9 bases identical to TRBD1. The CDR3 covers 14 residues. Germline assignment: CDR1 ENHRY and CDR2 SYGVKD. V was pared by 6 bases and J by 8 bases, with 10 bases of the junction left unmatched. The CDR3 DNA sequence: TGTGCCATCAGGTCCGGGACAGGGTCTGGGGGCTACACCTTC. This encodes CAIRSGTGSGGYTF.

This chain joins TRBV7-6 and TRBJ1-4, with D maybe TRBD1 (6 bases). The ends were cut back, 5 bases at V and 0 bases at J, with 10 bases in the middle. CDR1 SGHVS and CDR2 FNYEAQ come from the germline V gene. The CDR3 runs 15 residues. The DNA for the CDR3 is TGTGCCAGCAGCCCTTGGACAGCAACTAATGAAAAACTGTTTTTT. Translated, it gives CASSPWTATNEKLFF.

CDR3 sequence: CASSLTGDEQFF. The CDR3 DNA reads TGCGCCAGCAGCTTGACGGGGGATGAGCAGTTCTTC. This rearrangement joins TRBV5-1 to TRBJ2-1; weak D call: TRBD2 (6 bases). Germline V gene sequence: CDR1 SGHRS, CDR2 YFSETQ. This CDR3 contains 12 residues. V dropped 1 base and J dropped 8 bases, with 7 bases sitting between them. The full variable domain, its missing parts supplied by reference TRBV5-1 and TRBJ2-1, is KAGVTQTPRYLIKTRGQQVTLSCSPISGHRSVSWYQQTPGQGLQFLFEYFSETQRNKGNFPGRFSGRQFSNSRSEMNVSTLELGDSALYLCASSLTGDEQFFGPGTRLTVL.

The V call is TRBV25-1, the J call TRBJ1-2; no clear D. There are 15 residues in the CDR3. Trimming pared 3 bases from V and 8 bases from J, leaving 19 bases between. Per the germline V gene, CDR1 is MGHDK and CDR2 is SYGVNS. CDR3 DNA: TGTGCCAGCAGTGATTCTCGACCCTTCTCCAGCGGCTACACCTTC. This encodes CASSDSRPFSSGYTF.

Written as DNA, the CDR3 is TGTGCTAGTGCTGTAGGGGACATCGCCCTCAAGCAGTACTTC. Residues: CASAVGDIALKQYF. This chain joins TRBV12-5 and TRBJ2-7; a weak D match, TRBD1 (6 bases). Germline CDR1 and CDR2: LGHNT and FRNRAP. Trimming stripped 7 bases from V and 8 bases from J, with 21 bases between. This CDR3 is 14 amino acids long.

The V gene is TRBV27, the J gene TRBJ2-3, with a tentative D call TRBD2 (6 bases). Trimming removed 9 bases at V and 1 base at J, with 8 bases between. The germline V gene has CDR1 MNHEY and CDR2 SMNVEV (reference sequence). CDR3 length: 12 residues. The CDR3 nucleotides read TGTGCCAGTAGGGAGGGCACAGATACGCAGTATTTT. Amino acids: CASREGTDTQYF.

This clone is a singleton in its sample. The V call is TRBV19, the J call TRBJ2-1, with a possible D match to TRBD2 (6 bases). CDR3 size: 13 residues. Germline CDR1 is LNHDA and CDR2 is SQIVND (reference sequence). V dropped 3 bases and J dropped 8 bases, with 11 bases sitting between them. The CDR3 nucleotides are TGTGCCAGTAGTATTCCGGCTAGCGATGAGCAGTTCTTC. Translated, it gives CASSIPASDEQFF.

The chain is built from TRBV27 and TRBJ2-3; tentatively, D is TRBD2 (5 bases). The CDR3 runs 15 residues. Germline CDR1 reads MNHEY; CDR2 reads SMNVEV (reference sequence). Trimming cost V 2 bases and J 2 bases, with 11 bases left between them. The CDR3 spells CASSLMNGDTDTQYF. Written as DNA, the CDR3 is TGTGCCAGCAGTTTAATGAACGGGGACACAGATACGCAGTATTTT.

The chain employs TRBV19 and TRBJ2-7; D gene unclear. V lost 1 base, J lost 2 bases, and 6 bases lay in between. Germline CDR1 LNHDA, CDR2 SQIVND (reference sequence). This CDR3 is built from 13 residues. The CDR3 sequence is CASSIGTTYEQYF. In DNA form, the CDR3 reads TGTGCCAGTAGTATAGGTACGACCTACGAGCAGTACTTC.

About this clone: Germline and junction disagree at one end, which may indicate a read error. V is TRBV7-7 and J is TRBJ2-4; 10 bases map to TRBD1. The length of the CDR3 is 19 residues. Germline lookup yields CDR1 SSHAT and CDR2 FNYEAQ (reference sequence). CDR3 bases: TGTGCTAGCAGCTCCCGACAGGGGGCGCGGACTTTGGCAAAAAACATTCAGTACTTC. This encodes CASSSRQGARTLAKNIQYF.

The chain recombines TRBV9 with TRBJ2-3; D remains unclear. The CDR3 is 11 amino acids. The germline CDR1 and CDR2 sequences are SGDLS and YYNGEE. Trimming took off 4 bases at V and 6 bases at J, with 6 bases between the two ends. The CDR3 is CASSSRDTQYF. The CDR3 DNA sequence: TGTGCCAGCAGCAGCAGGGATACGCAGTATTTT.

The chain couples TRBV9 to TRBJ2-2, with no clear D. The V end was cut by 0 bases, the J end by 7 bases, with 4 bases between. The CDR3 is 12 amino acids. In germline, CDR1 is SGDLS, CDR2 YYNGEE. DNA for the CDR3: TGTGCCAGCAGCGTAGAAGGCGGGGAGCTGTTTTTT. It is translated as CASSVEGGELFF.